The 19 T cell receptor beta chains in this list originate from one sample, sequenced in a study of CD8 T cells in ankylosing spondylitis. TCRdb re-analysed the 5' RACE reads in MiXCR, keeping a single row per CDR3 protein. The data show 130,000 to 150,000 distinct CDR3 sequences, about 8% seen once. What was sequenced was synovial fluid, either unsorted or a sorted T cell fraction (not recorded which). These receptor sequences come from a male donor with ankylosing spondylitis.

This clonotype appeared a few times. The chain carries TRBV20-1 and TRBJ2-3; either TRBD1 or TRBD2 may supply D (5 bases each). The CDR3 is made up of 13 amino acids. The germline V gene has CDR1 DFQATT and CDR2 SNEGSKA (reference sequence). Trimming stripped 3 bases from V and 11 bases from J, with 18 bases between. For the CDR3, the DNA is TGCAGTGCTAGGGGACCTATTAATAGTGGGCAGTATTTT. It yields the protein CSARGPINSGQYF.

This clonotype was picked up many times. This chain uses TRBV27 with TRBJ2-7, with D perhaps matching TRBD1 (6 bases). The V end lost 5 bases, the J end lost 4 bases, and 12 bases lay between the germline ends. The germline CDR1 and CDR2 sequences are MNHEY and SMNVEV (reference sequence). The CDR3 is 13 amino acids. The CDR3 here is CASSKDRGYEQYF. The CDR3 DNA reads TGTGCCAGCAGTAAGGACAGAGGGTACGAGCAGTACTTC.

This clonotype was detected a few times. At one end the junction does not follow the germline gene, possibly because of a read error. This chain connects TRBV7-7 to TRBJ2-1, with 7 bases lining up with TRBD2. The CDR3 has 15 amino acids. Germline assignment: CDR1 SSHAT and CDR2 FNYEAQ (reference sequence). In nucleotides, the CDR3 is TGTGCTAGCAGCTTAGGGAGGGGACCGTACAATGAGCAGTTCTTC. This encodes CASSLGRGPYNEQFF.

This clonotype was seen ten or more times. The CDR3 reads CASSHRPGTGGVGSLYNEQFF. As DNA, the CDR3 is TGTGCCAGCAGCCATAGACCCGGGACAGGGGGCGTCGGGTCCCTCTACAATGAGCAGTTCTTC. J is TRBJ2-1 and V is TRBV5-7; 12 nucleotides align to TRBD1. TRBV5-7 is an open reading frame, and its role is uncertain. This CDR3 contains 21 residues. The V and J ends lost 4 bases and 3 bases, in that order; junction bases with no gene match: 20.

As concerns this clonotype: This clone may be a read error of a much larger clone one base away. The chain combines TRBV28 with TRBJ1-1; D unclear. CDR1 MDHEN and CDR2 SYDVKM come from the germline V gene. The CDR3 length is 16 residues. The CDR3 DNA follows: TGTGCCAGCAGTCCCCCAGATAACCGTGCTAACACTGGAGCTTTCTTT. Encoded protein: CASSPPDNRANTGAFF.

This clonotype came up many times. V usage is TRBV20-1 and J usage is TRBJ2-5; D gene ambiguous. Trimming stripped 0 bases from V and 5 bases from J, with 10 bases between. Per the germline V gene, CDR1 is DFQATT and CDR2 is SNEGSKA (reference sequence). This CDR3 has 13 amino acids. This CDR3 reads CSARDPQIETQYF. DNA of the CDR3: TGCAGTGCTAGAGACCCACAGATTGAGACCCAGTACTTC.

In its sample, this clonotype was seen a few times. V and J are TRBV2 and TRBJ1-1; D remains ambiguous. The CDR3 is made up of 13 amino acids. Between the trimmed V and J ends, which lost 7 bases and 1 base, there was a span of 10 bases. The germline V gene has CDR1 SNHLY and CDR2 FYNNEI. The DNA for the CDR3 is TGTGCCAGCAATAAAGATCGGAACACTGAAGCTTTCTTT. It specifies CASNKDRNTEAFF.

The rearrangement uses TRBV6-5 and TRBJ2-3; 11 nucleotides line up with TRBD2. The CDR3 covers 17 residues. The germline CDR1 and CDR2 sequences are MNHEY and SVGAGI. The junction had 11 bases not matched to a gene; V was cut back by 4 bases and J by 5 bases. CDR3 region: CASSFVIAGGDRDTQYF. The CDR3 DNA reads as TGTGCCAGCAGTTTTGTCATAGCGGGAGGGGATCGAGATACGCAGTATTTT.

This clonotype was seen at least ten times. V gene TRBV5-6 combines with J gene TRBJ2-3, with TRBD1 matching 10 bases. J lost 6 bases, V lost 0 bases, and 7 bases had no gene match. The CDR3 runs 16 residues. Germline-derived CDR1 and CDR2 are SGHDT and YYEEEE. CDR3 nucleotides: TGTGCCAGCAGCTTGGCGACAGGGGGCAGGAAGGATACGCAGTATTTT. This translates into CASSLATGGRKDTQYF.

The rearrangement joins TRBV19 to TRBJ1-1, with D uncertain. Trimming left V 9 bases short and J 0 bases short, with 14 bases between. Looked up from germline, CDR1 is LNHDA and CDR2 is SQIVND (reference sequence). This CDR3 region has 14 residues. The CDR3 coding sequence is TGTGCCAGCTCTAGGCGTGGGGTGAACACTGAAGCTTTCTTT. Its translation: CASSRRGVNTEAFF.

This clonotype was counted ten times or more. The V call is TRBV4-2, the J call TRBJ2-4, with D possibly matching TRBD2 (7 bases). Looked up from germline, CDR1 is LGHNA and CDR2 is YNFKEQ. V dropped 3 bases and J dropped 3 bases, with 21 bases sitting between them. This CDR3 is 18 amino acids long. As DNA, the CDR3 is TGTGCCAGCAGCCAGTACAACGGGGCTAGGGGGGGCAAAAACATTCAGTACTTC. This gives the protein CASSQYNGARGGKNIQYF.

This clonotype was counted many times. The rearrangement joins TRBV2 to TRBJ1-1; possible D gene TRBD1, 5 bases. V was shortened by 6 bases and J by 1 base, with 9 bases between the two germline ends. Germline V gene lookup returns CDR1 SNHLY and CDR2 FYNNEI. CDR3 size: 13 residues. CDR3: CASRAGENTEAFF. CDR3 sequence (DNA): TGTGCCAGCAGGGCGGGGGAGAACACTGAAGCTTTCTTT.

This clonotype occurred many times. The V call is TRBV29-1, the J call TRBJ2-5; D could derive from TRBD1 or TRBD2 (5 bases each). V shed 1 base and J shed 12 bases, with 15 bases lying between them. Looked up from germline, CDR1 is SQVTM and CDR2 is ANQGSEA. The CDR3 is made up of 12 amino acids. CDR3 sequence (DNA): TGCAGCGTTGAAGGCCCGGGACCGCAAGAGTACTTC. Translation: CSVEGPGPQEYF.

In its sample, this clonotype was seen many times. Here the CDR3 reads CASSYGLAGGGLRETQYF. The CDR3 DNA reads TGTGCCAGCAGTTACGGGCTAGCGGGGGGAGGATTGCGGGAGACCCAGTACTTC. This chain links TRBV6-5 with TRBJ2-5; 11 bases agree with TRBD2. Germline CDR1 is MNHEY and CDR2 is SVGAGI. Germline trimming cut 2 bases from V and 5 bases from J; bases unmatched to any gene: 13. This CDR3 spans 18 amino acids.

This clonotype came up a few times. The chain combines TRBV18 with TRBJ2-1; TRBD1 matches at 8 bases. CDR3 length: 15 residues. With V trimmed by 6 bases and J by 7 bases, 11 bases remained unmatched. Germline V gene sequence: CDR1 KGHSH, CDR2 LQKENI. CDR3 residues: CASSPQQGAGNEQFF. The DNA of the CDR3 is TGTGCCAGCTCCCCCCAGCAGGGGGCAGGGAATGAGCAGTTCTTC.

This clonotype was observed a handful of times. The chain links TRBV2 to TRBJ1-1; weak D call: TRBD1 (5 bases). CDR1 SNHLY and CDR2 FYNNEI come from the germline V gene. V was cut by 1 base and J by 2 bases, with 11 bases left in between. CDR3 size: 15 residues. CDR3 DNA sequence: TGTGCCAGCAGTGAAGACAGGAGCGGAAACACTGAAGCTTTCTTT. Translating gives CASSEDRSGNTEAFF.

The chain combines TRBV10-3 with TRBJ2-5; the match to TRBD2 covers 8 bases. V shed 6 bases and J 3 bases; nucleotides not matched to a gene: 12. CDR1 is ENHRY and CDR2 is SYGVKD in the germline V gene. The CDR3 loop spans 16 amino acids. The CDR3 nucleotides read TGTGCCATCAGGACTACCGGGGGGGCCGGGAAAGAGACCCAGTACTTC. Translating gives CAIRTTGGAGKETQYF.

This clonotype was counted between two and nine times. V usage is TRBV4-3 and J usage is TRBJ2-1, with 9 bases lining up with TRBD1. This CDR3 comprises 16 residues. V trimming: 4 bases; J trimming: 3 bases; junction bases outside the gene matches: 7. The germline V gene encodes CDR1 LGHNA and CDR2 YSLEER. The CDR3 sequence: CASSRSGTGNYNEQFF. CDR3 DNA sequence: TGCGCCAGCAGCCGGTCAGGGACAGGGAACTACAATGAGCAGTTCTTC.

This clonotype came up a few times. The chain couples TRBV2 to TRBJ2-7; 9 positions agree with TRBD1. Trimming at V came to 0 bases and at J to 6 bases, leaving 12 bases not matched to a gene. Germline V gene lookup returns CDR1 SNHLY and CDR2 FYNNEI. This CDR3 spans 17 amino acids. In DNA, the CDR3 is TGTGCCAGCAGTGAAGCGCTTCACAACAGGGGGCGGGCCGAGCAGTACTTC. This codes for CASSEALHNRGRAEQYF.